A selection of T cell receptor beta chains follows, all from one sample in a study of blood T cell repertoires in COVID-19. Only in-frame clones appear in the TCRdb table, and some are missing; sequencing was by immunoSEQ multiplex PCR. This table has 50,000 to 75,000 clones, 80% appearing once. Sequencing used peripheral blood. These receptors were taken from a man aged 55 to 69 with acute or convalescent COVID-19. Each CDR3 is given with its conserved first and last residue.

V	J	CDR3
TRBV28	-	CASSPSAGGYEQYF
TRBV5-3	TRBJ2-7	CARIIDRDYEQYF
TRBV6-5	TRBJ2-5	CASSRTSGGETQYF
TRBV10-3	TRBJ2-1	CAISEVGATAFF
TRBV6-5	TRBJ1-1	CASSYSRGRKNTEAFF
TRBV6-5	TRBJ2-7	CASSYSREEQYF
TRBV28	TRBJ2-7	CATHRQGSQFTYEQYF
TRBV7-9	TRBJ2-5	CASSPAGETQYF
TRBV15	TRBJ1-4	CATSSTGRDEKLFF
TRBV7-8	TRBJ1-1	CASSFGGDSEAFF
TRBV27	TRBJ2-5	CASSPGGQETQYF
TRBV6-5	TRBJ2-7	CASRLRGTGPYEQYF
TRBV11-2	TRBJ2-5	CASSLGGTSQETQYF
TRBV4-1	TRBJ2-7	CASSPQRGTYEQYF
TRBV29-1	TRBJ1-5	CSVGQGNQPQHF
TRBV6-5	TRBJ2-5	CASIPRGGRGETQYF
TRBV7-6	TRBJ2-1	CASSLGGQGGYNEQFF
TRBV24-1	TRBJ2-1	CATSDPRTSGWLF
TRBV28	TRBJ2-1	CASSLRGAPEQFF
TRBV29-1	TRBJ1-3	CSVIDSSNGNTIYF
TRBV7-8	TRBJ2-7	CASSEQLYEQYF
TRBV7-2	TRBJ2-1	CASEATYNEQFF
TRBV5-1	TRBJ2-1	CASSSDRGSYNEQFF
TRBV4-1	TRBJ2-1	CASSQDILAGSYNEQFF
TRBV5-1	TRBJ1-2	CASSLAGGGYTF
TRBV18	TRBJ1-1	CASSPQGAGEAFF
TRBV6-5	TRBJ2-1	CASRTWGGDYNEQFF
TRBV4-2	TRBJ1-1	CASSQDGMGQEEAFF
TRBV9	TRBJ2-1	CASSVSGGSYNEQFF
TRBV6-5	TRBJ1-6	CASRDTSDNSPLHF
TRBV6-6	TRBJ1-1	CASTLFLGASTEAFF